The 10 T cell receptor beta chains listed next were all sequenced from one sample in a study of pediatric ulcerative colitis. Rectal tissue came from one to two pinch biopsies taken at colonoscopy. TCRdb's copy holds only in-frame clones and misses some; the assay was immunoSEQ multiplex PCR. The table has about 40,000 clones, roughly 82% seen once. Sequenced: gut tissue. These receptors were obtained from a boy between 10 and 17 years old with severe ulcerative colitis.

This clone was picked up one time. The chain employs TRBV15 and TRBJ2-1; 10 positions agree with TRBD1. With 0 bases clipped from V and 4 bases from J, the junction kept 6 bases outside the gene matches. CDR3 length: 17 amino acids. The germline V gene encodes CDR1 LNHNV and CDR2 YYDKDF (reference sequence). DNA for the CDR3: TGTGCCACCAGCAGAGATTTGACAGGGGGCGCGTACAATGAGCAGTTCTTC. Amino acids: CATSRDLTGGAYNEQFF.

In the case of this clone: The conserved phenylalanine or tryptophan is not found at the CDR3 terminus, so this likely reflects a read error. The genes are TRBV11-2 and TRBJ1-6; D may be TRBD1 (5 bases). The CDR3 runs 15 residues. Trimming pared 5 bases from V and 7 bases from J, leaving 15 bases between. Germline assignment: CDR1 SGHAT and CDR2 FQNNGV. CDR3 DNA: TGTGCCAGCAGCCTATCACCGGGACTGAATTCACCCCTCCACCTT. It is translated as CASSLSPGLNSPLHL.

This sequence joins TRBV21-1 and TRBJ2-7. TRBV21-1 is a known pseudogene. The CDR3 is made up of 15 amino acids. CDR3 nucleotide sequence: TGTGCCAGCAGCAAAAGTAGGGTCACGACCTACGAGCAGTACTTC. Its translation is CASSKSRVTTYEQYF.

The V gene is TRBV7-2, the J gene TRBJ2-7; D remains ambiguous. Between the trimmed V and J ends, which lost 1 base and 7 bases, there was a span of 17 bases. The CDR3 consists of 15 residues. Germline V gene data show CDR1 as SGHTA and CDR2 as FQGNSA. The CDR3 protein is CASSLGTDRTTEQYF. CDR3 bases: TGTGCCAGCAGCTTAGGGACGGACCGAACGACAGAGCAGTACTTC.

The V call is TRBV7-2, the J call TRBJ2-5; D uncertain. Trimming cost V 1 base and J 5 bases, with 14 bases left between them. The CDR3 extends over 15 amino acids. Germline V gene lookup returns CDR1 SGHTA and CDR2 FQGNSA. The CDR3 loop is CASSLEVRAWETQYF. CDR3 bases: TGTGCCAGCAGCTTAGAGGTCCGGGCATGGGAGACCCAGTACTTC.

This chain joins TRBV5-6 and TRBJ2-3; 7 nucleotides align to TRBD2. Trimming took 7 bases from V and 0 from J; bases not matched to a gene: 11. CDR1 and CDR2 (germline): SGHDT, YYEEEE. The CDR3 runs to 16 residues. CDR3 nucleotide sequence: TGTGCCAGCTCCTGGGGGAGGGGCCCCAGCACAGATACGCAGTATTTT. Translation gives CASSWGRGPSTDTQYF. The whole variable domain, filled in from reference TRBV5-6 and TRBJ2-3, reads DAGVTQSPTHLIKTRGQQVTLRCSPKSGHDTVSWYQQALGQGPQFIFQYYEEEERQRGNFPDRFSGHQFPNYSSELNVNALLLGDSALYLCASSWGRGPSTDTQYFGPGTRLTVL.

The chain links TRBV19 to TRBJ1-2; a possible D gene is TRBD1 (5 bases). Trimming pared 5 bases from V and 2 bases from J, leaving 15 bases between. The CDR3 loop spans 15 amino acids. From germline, CDR1 is LNHDA and CDR2 SQIVND (reference sequence). CDR3 region: CASSPDRAPNYGYTF. CDR3 nucleotides: TGTGCCAGTAGTCCCGACAGAGCTCCCAACTATGGCTACACCTTC.

The chain couples TRBV29-1 to TRBJ2-7; 10 bases agree with TRBD1. In germline, CDR1 is SQVTM, CDR2 ANQGSEA. This CDR3 has 14 amino acids. V lost 6 bases to trimming and J lost 5 bases; unmatched junction nucleotides: 10. The CDR3 sequence: CSVTTGGAVHEQYF. The CDR3 DNA is TGCAGCGTAACGACAGGGGGCGCGGTCCACGAGCAGTACTTC.

This chain uses TRBV27 with TRBJ2-3; D gene uncertain. V gave up 3 bases and J gave up 0 bases, with 4 bases separating them. CDR3 size: 13 residues. CDR1 and CDR2 from the germline V gene are MNHEY and SMNVEV (reference sequence). The CDR3: CASSFMSTDTQYF. The CDR3 DNA is TGTGCCAGCAGTTTCATGAGCACAGATACGCAGTATTTT.

The V call is TRBV5-5, the J call TRBJ1-5, with 9 bases matching TRBD1. The CDR3 length is 14 residues. CDR1 and CDR2 (germline): SGHKS, YYEKEE (reference sequence). Trimming at V came to 4 bases and at J to 8 bases, leaving 7 bases not matched to a gene. CDR3 nucleotides: TGTGCCAGCAGCGTTGGACAGGGGATGGAGCCCCAGCATTTT. It codes for CASSVGQGMEPQHF.